A selection of T cell receptor beta chains follows, all from one sample in a study of T cell clonotyping in hematopoietic cell transplantation. Repertoires were generated with immunoSEQ multiplex PCR, while TCRdb's copy carries only in-frame clones and drops some. The repertoire has approximately 4,400 clones, about 73% of them found once; the top ten carry 8% to 9.5%. Sample: PBMCs, taken 100 days after allogeneic stem cell transplant. The receptors derive from a male patient between 55 and 70 years old who had an allogeneic stem cell transplant, so the T cells may come from the graft donor. Some clones in this sample may be carry-over from other donors' samples. Both conserved end residues are part of each CDR3. The D gene is left open where the match is weak. Only part of the rows carry a size: once, few, many, or a class if the clone is expanded.

D gene | J gene | clone size | V gene | CDR3 DNA | CDR3 protein
. | TRBJ2-7 | . | TRBV6-1 | TGTGCCAGCAGTGGTACTCTCCCCCAAGGAGAGCAGTACTTC | CASSGTLPQGEQYF
. | TRBJ1-5 | . | TRBV11-2 | TGTGCCAGCAGCCTGGACAGAAATCAGCCCCAGCATTTT | CASSLDRNQPQHF
. | TRBJ1-2 | . | TRBV2 | TGTGCCAGCAGTGAAGCGGGGACACGCAGGGCCAGGGAGGGCTACACCTTC | CASSEAGTRRAREGYTF
. | TRBJ1-2 | . | TRBV30 | TGTGCCTGGGGGAAACAGGGACCTAACTATGGCTACACCTTC | CAWGKQGPNYGYTF
TRBD2 | TRBJ2-3 | . | TRBV4-1 | TGCGCCAGCAGCCAACTTAGCGGGGGGGCAGATACGCAGTATTTT | CASSQLSGGADTQYF
TRBD1 | TRBJ1-4 | . | TRBV19 | TGTGCCAGTAGTACCGGGACAGGGAATAATGAAAAACTGTTTTTT | CASSTGTGNNEKLFF
. | TRBJ1-2 | . | TRBV5-1 | TGCGCCAGCAGCTTGGTTGGGGGGACGGAGCTTGGCTACACCTTC | CASSLVGGTELGYTF
. | TRBJ1-1 | large | TRBV6-5 | TGTGCCAGCAGTTCCGGGATGACTGAAGCTTTCTTT | CASSSGMTEAFF
. | TRBJ2-2 | once | TRBV9 | TGTGCCAGCAGCGTATTTGGGCAGTCAAACACCGGGGAGCTGTTTTTT | CASSVFGQSNTGELFF
TRBD1 | TRBJ1-2 | . | TRBV6-1 | TGTGCCAGCAGTGATGGGACAGGGGATTTCTATGGCTACACCTTC | CASSDGTGDFYGYTF
. | TRBJ1-1 | . | TRBV5-4 | TGTGCCAGCAGCTCTGCGACAGCCTTGAACACTGAAGCTTTCTTT | CASSSATALNTEAFF
. | TRBJ1-1 | few | TRBV6-5 | TGTGCCAGCAGATCTACACAGTACACTGAAGCTTTCTTT | CASRSTQYTEAFF
TRBD2 | TRBJ2-3 | . | TRBV30 | TGTGCCTGGGGTAGACTAGCGGGGGGGTGGCCAGATACGCAGTATTTT | CAWGRLAGGWPDTQYF
. | TRBJ2-3 | . | TRBV28 | TGTGCCAGCAGTCCGCTTGCTAGCACAGATACGCAGTATTTT | CASSPLASTDTQYF
. | TRBJ1-2 | . | TRBV20-1 | TGCAGTGCTAGAAAGGCTCGTGGCTACACCTTC | CSARKARGYTF
. | TRBJ2-5 | . | TRBV2 | TGTGCCAGCAGGGAGGAGGAGACCCAGTACTTC | CASREEETQYF
. | TRBJ1-1 | . | TRBV2 | TGTGCCAGCAGTGGAGACACTGAAGCTTTCTTT | CASSGDTEAFF
. | TRBJ2-7 | . | TRBV10-2 | TGCGCCACCCAGTTCGGGGGTTCCTACGAGCAGTACTTC | CATQFGGSYEQYF
TRBD2 | TRBJ2-1 | . | TRBV5-1 | TGCGCCAGCAGCCGGGAGCGGGAGTTAAATGAGCAGTTCTTC | CASSRERELNEQFF
. | TRBJ2-6 | . | TRBV29-1 | TGCAGCGTTGAAGATATGGGCTCTGGGGCCAACGTCCTGACTTTC | CSVEDMGSGANVLTF
TRBD1 | TRBJ1-2 | few | TRBV30 | TGTGCCTGGGGACAGGGACAGAACTATGGCTACACCTTC | CAWGQGQNYGYTF
TRBD1 | TRBJ2-7 | . | TRBV10-3 | TGTGCCATCAGTGTAGGGACAGATTACGAGCAGTACTTC | CAISVGTDYEQYF
. | TRBJ1-2 | once | TRBV30 | TGTGCCTGGAGTCTCTCTCGCCTCAGGTGGGGCCCCTATGGCTACACCTTC | CAWSLSRLRWGPYGYTF
. | TRBJ1-2 | . | TRBV4-3 | TGCGCCAGCAGCCAAGACACGGGGCCGATAGATGGCTACACCTTC | CASSQDTGPIDGYTF
TRBD2 | TRBJ2-7 | . | TRBV9 | TGTGCCAGCAGCGTTTCGGGCGGGAGCCACGAGCAGTACTTC | CASSVSGGSHEQYF
. | TRBJ2-1 | . | TRBV5-1 | TGCGCCAGCAGCTTGGATCGGTCCTCTGAGCAGTTCTTC | CASSLDRSSEQFF
TRBD2 | TRBJ2-1 | . | TRBV11-2 | TGTGCCAGCAGCGCAGCGGGAGCAGTATTGTATGAGCAGTTCTTC | CASSAAGAVLYEQFF
TRBD1 | TRBJ2-3 | few | TRBV29-1 | TGCAGCATCGAGGGACAGGGATACACAGATACGCAGTATTTT | CSIEGQGYTDTQYF
TRBD2 | TRBJ2-1 | . | TRBV5-4 | TGTGCCAGCAGTTTTCCCCTTTTCGGGGGGGCCTCCTACAATGAGCAGTTCTTC | CASSFPLFGGASYNEQFF
. | TRBJ2-6 | . | TRBV7-2 | TGTGCCAGCAGCCCAAGGCAGGGTCTTAGTTGGTATGACGTCCTGACTTTC | CASSPRQGLSWYDVLTF
. | TRBJ2-1 | few | TRBV11-3 | TGTGCCAGCAGTTTCTCCTTCTCCTACAATGAGCAGTTCTTC | CASSFSFSYNEQFF
. | TRBJ1-1 | . | TRBV18 | TGTGCCAGCTCACCGGCGGGGCGGGGTGAAGCTTTCTTT | CASSPAGRGEAFF
TRBD2 | TRBJ2-2 | . | TRBV6-1 | TGTGCCAGCAGTGAACTTCTAGCGGCGAACACCGGGGAGCTGTTTTTT | CASSELLAANTGELFF
TRBD1 | TRBJ1-1 | . | TRBV29-1 | TGCAGCGTTGAAGGGGAGACAGGGGTGGCTGAAGCTTTCTTT | CSVEGETGVAEAFF
TRBD1 | TRBJ1-1 | few | TRBV29-1 | TGCAGCGTTTGGGACAGCGCGGCTTTCTTT | CSVWDSAAFF
TRBD1 | TRBJ1-5 | few | TRBV19 | TGTGCCAGTAGTATGGCGGGACAGGGTGGGCAGCCCCAGCATTTT | CASSMAGQGGQPQHF
. | TRBJ2-7 | . | TRBV10-3 | TGTGCCATCAGTGACAGGCAGGGCTACGAGCAGTACTTC | CAISDRQGYEQYF
. | TRBJ2-6 | . | TRBV4-1 | TGCGCCAGCAGCCAAGGTTATAGGTCTGGGGCCAACGTCCTGACTTTC | CASSQGYRSGANVLTF
. | TRBJ2-5 | . | TRBV5-6 | TGTGCCAGCAGGAATGGACACGGACAAGAGACCCAGTACTTC | CASRNGHGQETQYF
. | TRBJ1-6 | . | TRBV7-9 | TGTGCCAGCAGCTTAGCAAGTCAGGTATCATTGTCCTATAATTCACCCCTCCACTTT | CASSLASQVSLSYNSPLHF
. | TRBJ1-1 | few | TRBV4-1 | TGCGCCAGCAGTCACAGGACGGAGAACACTGAAGCTTTCTTT | CASSHRTENTEAFF
TRBD1 | TRBJ2-7 | . | TRBV13 | TGTGCCAGTAGCCCCGAGACAGGGGCCTACGAGCAGTACTTC | CASSPETGAYEQYF
. | TRBJ2-3 | few | TRBV6-5 | TGTGCCAGCCAAAGCCGCACAGATACGCAGTATTTT | CASQSRTDTQYF
. | TRBJ1-2 | . | TRBV28 | TGTGCCAGCAGTTTAGTTTGGACAACTAACTATGGCTACACCTTC | CASSLVWTTNYGYTF
. | TRBJ1-3 | . | TRBV4-3 | TGCGCCAGCAGCCAAGATTATACATCGAGCTCTGGAAACACCATATATTTT | CASSQDYTSSSGNTIYF
. | TRBJ2-7 | . | TRBV6-1 | TGTGCCAGCAGGGGGTCCAGAAGTTACGAGCAGTACTTC | CASRGSRSYEQYF
. | TRBJ2-2 | . | TRBV6-5 | TGTGCCAGCAGTCCCCAACAGCTCACCGGGGAGCTGTTTTTT | CASSPQQLTGELFF
. | TRBJ1-1 | . | TRBV5-6 | TGTGCCAGCAGCTTAGAGGGCTGGGCTGCGAACACTGAAGCTTTCTTT | CASSLEGWAANTEAFF
TRBD1 | TRBJ2-6 | . | TRBV5-6 | TGTGCCAGCAGCGAAGTAGGGGACAGCTTCAGCTCTGGGGCCAACGTCCTGACTTTC | CASSEVGDSFSSGANVLTF
. | TRBJ1-6 | . | TRBV6-5 | TGTGCCAGCAGGGTAGCTAGCTCCTATAATTCACCCCTCCACTTT | CASRVASSYNSPLHF
TRBD1 | TRBJ1-1 | . | TRBV7-9 | TGTGCCAGCAGCTTAGGACGGGGGACAGCAGCTTTCTTT | CASSLGRGTAAFF
. | TRBJ2-7 | . | TRBV11-2 | TGTGCCAGCAGCTTAGGCCCAGTATCCTACGAGCAGTACTTC | CASSLGPVSYEQYF
TRBD2 | TRBJ2-5 | few | TRBV7-3 | TGTGCCAGCAGCTTAACCGGGACTAGCTCGGAGACCCAGTACTTC | CASSLTGTSSETQYF
. | TRBJ1-1 | . | TRBV19 | TGTGCCAGTAGGACGTTGAACACTGAAGCTTTCTTT | CASRTLNTEAFF
. | TRBJ2-3 | few | TRBV14 | TGTGCCAGCAGCGGGAGCGCAGATACGCAGTATTTT | CASSGSADTQYF
TRBD1 | TRBJ2-2 | . | TRBV7-2 | TGTGCCAGCAGCTCTGGGACAGGGATCACCGGGGAGCTGTTTTTT | CASSSGTGITGELFF
TRBD1 | TRBJ1-1 | . | TRBV4-1 | TGCGCCAGCAGCGATAATTGGACAGGGAGGAACACTGAAGCTTTCTTT | CASSDNWTGRNTEAFF
. | TRBJ1-6 | . | TRBV30 | TGTGCCTGGGGCGGGGGGACGGGAAGTTCACCCCTCCACTTT | CAWGGGTGSSPLHF